The source of this TCR beta chain is a study of blood T cell repertoires in COVID-19. In the study overall: Samples came from the United States, Italy and Spain, spanning acute and convalescent COVID-19. PBMCs, B-cell-depleted T cells, or T cells provided the cDNA or gDNA that made up the material.

Clones were sequenced by immunoSEQ multiplex PCR, and TCRdb holds only the in-frame ones, with some missing. The table records roughly 350,000 clones, roughly 90% of them present only once. Symptom resolution, clearance, or two negative PCRs marked the recovered donors of Cohort 3. The CDR3 loop spans 16 amino acids. Germline values: CDR1 LNHDA, CDR2 SQIVND (reference sequence). In regard to this clone: The junction departs from the called germline gene at one end, perhaps through a read error.

The sequencing sample was made of PBMCs or T cells enriched from blood (not recorded which). This sequence was found in a woman aged 30 to 39 who had recovered from COVID-19. This chain joins TRBV19 and TRBJ1-1, with 8 nucleotides matching TRBD1. CDR3 sequence (DNA): TGTGCCAGTAGTATCGCGGGACAGGCGATGAATACTGAAGCTTTCTTT. Translating gives CASSIAGQAMNTEAFF.